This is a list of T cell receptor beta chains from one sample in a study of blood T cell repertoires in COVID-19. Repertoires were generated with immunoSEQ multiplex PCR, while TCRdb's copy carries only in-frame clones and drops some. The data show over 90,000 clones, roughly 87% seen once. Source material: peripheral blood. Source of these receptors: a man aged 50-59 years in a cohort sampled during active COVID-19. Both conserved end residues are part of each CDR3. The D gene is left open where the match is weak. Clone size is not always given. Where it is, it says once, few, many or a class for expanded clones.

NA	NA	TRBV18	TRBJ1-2	CASSLQGNSYGYTF	TGTGCCAGCTCATTACAGGGTAATTCGTATGGCTACACCTTC
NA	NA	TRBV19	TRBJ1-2	CASSIGTLSNYGYTF	TGTGCCAGTAGTATCGGGACACTATCCAACTATGGCTACACCTTC
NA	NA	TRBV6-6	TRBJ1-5	CASSTRAGPQHF	TGTGCCAGCAGTACCAGAGCGGGGCCCCAGCATTTT
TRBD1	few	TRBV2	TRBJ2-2	CASGDRGGTGELFF	TGTGCCAGCGGTGACAGGGGTGGGACCGGGGAGCTGTTTTTT
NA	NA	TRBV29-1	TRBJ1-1	CSVDGSWGRMNTEAFF	TGCAGCGTTGACGGCAGCTGGGGCAGAATGAACACTGAAGCTTTCTTT
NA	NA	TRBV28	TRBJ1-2	CASRPTGGYGYTF	TGTGCCAGCAGACCCACGGGGGGGTATGGCTACACCTTC
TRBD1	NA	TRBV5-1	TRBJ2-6	CASSLTPGQVNVLTF	TGCGCCAGCAGTTTAACTCCGGGACAGGTGAACGTCCTGACTTTC
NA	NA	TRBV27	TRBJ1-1	CASGDRRLFTEAFF	TGTGCCAGCGGCGACCGCAGGTTGTTTACTGAAGCTTTCTTT
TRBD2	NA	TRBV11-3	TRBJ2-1	CASSLTGGEQFF	TGTGCCAGCAGCCTGACGGGGGGTGAGCAGTTCTTC
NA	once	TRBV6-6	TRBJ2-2	CASSYGSSNTGELFF	TGTGCCAGCAGTTACGGGAGTTCGAACACCGGGGAGCTGTTTTTT
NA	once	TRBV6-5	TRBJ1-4	CASSPTYREKLFF	TGTGCCAGCAGCCCGACCTACAGGGAAAAACTGTTTTTT
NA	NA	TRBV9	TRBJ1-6	CASNPGGTGSPLHF	TGTGCCAGCAACCCCGGGGGTACAGGCTCACCCCTCCACTTT
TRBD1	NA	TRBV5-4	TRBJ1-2	CASSVDRESGYTF	TGTGCCAGCTCCGTGGACAGGGAGAGCGGCTACACCTTC
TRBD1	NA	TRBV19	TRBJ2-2	CASIDRGDTGELFF	TGTGCCAGTATTGACAGGGGGGATACCGGGGAGCTGTTTTTT
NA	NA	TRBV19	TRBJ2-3	CASSETATDTQYF	TGTGCCAGTAGCGAGACAGCGACAGATACGCAGTATTTT
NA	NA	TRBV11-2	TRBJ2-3	CASSLGTTTTDTQYF	TGTGCCAGCAGCTTAGGGACTACGACCACAGATACGCAGTATTTT
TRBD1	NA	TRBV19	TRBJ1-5	CASRLGQNSNQPQHF	TGTGCCAGTAGGCTGGGACAGAATAGCAATCAGCCCCAGCATTTT
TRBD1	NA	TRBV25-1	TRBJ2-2	CASTGGTGRTGELFF	TGTGCCAGCACCGGAGGGACAGGGAGGACCGGGGAGCTGTTTTTT
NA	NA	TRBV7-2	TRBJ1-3	CASSLTGKGENTIYF	TGTGCCAGCAGCTTAACAGGGAAAGGTGAAAACACCATATATTTT
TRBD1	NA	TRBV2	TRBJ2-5	CASSPRQGEMETQYF	TGTGCCAGCAGTCCTAGACAGGGCGAGATGGAGACCCAGTACTTC
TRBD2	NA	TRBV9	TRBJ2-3	CASSVAGGVTDTQYF	TGTGCCAGCAGCGTAGCGGGGGGGGTGACAGATACGCAGTATTTT
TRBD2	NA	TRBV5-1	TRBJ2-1	CASSLTGTSYWGQFF	TGCGCCAGCAGCTTGACCGGGACTAGCTACTGGGGGCAGTTCTTC
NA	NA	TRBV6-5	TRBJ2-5	CASSDDSSETQYF	TGTGCCAGCTCGGATGACAGTTCCGAGACCCAGTACTTC
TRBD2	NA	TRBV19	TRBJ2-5	CASSIVGGGQETQYF	TGTGCCAGTAGTATAGTGGGCGGGGGGCAAGAGACCCAGTACTTC
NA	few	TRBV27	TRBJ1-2	CASRPRTEVYGYTF	TGTGCCAGCAGGCCGAGGACGGAGGTCTATGGCTACACCTTC
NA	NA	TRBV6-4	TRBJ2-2	CASSVSVQTGAGELFF	TGTGCCAGCAGTGTATCGGTGCAAACGGGGGCCGGGGAGCTGTTTTTT
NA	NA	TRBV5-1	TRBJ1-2	CASSVQQGPTNYGYTF	TGCGCCAGCAGCGTACAACAGGGCCCCACTAACTATGGCTACACCTTC
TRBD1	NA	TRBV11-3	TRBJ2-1	CASSLGGTGEDEQFF	TGTGCCAGCAGCTTGGGGGGGACAGGGGAGGATGAGCAGTTCTTC
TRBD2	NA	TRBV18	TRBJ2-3	CASSQGLAGGTDTQYF	TGTGCCAGCTCACAGGGACTAGCGGGGGGCACAGATACGCAGTATTTT
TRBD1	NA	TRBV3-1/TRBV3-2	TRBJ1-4	CASSQRGQGSNEKLFF	TGTGCCAGCAGCCAAAGGGGACAGGGGTCTAATGAAAAACTGTTTTTT